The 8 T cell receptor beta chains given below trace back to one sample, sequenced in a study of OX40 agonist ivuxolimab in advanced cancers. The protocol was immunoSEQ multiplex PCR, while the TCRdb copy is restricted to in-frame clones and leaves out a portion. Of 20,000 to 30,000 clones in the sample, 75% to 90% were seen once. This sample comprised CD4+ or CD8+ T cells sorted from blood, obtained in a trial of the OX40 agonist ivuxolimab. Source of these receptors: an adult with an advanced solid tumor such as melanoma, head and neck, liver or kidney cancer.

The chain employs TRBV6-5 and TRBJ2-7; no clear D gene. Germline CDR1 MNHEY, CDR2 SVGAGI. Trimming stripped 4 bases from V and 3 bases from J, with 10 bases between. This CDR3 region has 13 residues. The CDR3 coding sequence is TGTGCCAGCAGTTGGACCTTAAACTACGAGCAGTACTTC. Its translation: CASSWTLNYEQYF.

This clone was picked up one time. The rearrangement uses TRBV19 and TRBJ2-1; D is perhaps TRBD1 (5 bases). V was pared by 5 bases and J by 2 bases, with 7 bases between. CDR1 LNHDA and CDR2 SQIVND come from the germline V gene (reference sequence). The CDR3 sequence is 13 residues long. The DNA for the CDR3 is TGTGCCAGTAGTGAAGGGGCCTACAATGAGCAGTTCTTC. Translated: CASSEGAYNEQFF.

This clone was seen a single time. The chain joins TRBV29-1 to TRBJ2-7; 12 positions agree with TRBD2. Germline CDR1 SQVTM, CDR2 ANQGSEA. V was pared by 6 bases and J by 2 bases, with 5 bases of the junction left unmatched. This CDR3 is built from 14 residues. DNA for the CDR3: TGCAGCGTGGCTGGACTAGCGGGAACCTACGAGCAGTACTTC. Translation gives CSVAGLAGTYEQYF.

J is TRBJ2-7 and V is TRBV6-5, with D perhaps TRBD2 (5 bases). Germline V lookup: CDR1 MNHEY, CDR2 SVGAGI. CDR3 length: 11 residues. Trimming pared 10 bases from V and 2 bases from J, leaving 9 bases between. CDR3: CATRDPYEQYF. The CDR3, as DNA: TGTGCCACTCGGGATCCCTACGAGCAGTACTTC.

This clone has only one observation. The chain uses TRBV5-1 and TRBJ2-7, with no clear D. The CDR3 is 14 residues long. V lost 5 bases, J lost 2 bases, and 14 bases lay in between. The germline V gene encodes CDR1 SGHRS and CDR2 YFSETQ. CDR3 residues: CASRLELAPYEQYF. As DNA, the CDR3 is TGCGCCAGCAGGCTGGAACTTGCCCCCTACGAGCAGTACTTC.

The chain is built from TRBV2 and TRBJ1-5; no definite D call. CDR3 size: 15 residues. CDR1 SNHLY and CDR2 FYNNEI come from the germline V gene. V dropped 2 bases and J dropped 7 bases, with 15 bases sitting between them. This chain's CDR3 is CASSETGWRHQPQHF. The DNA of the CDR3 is TGTGCCAGCAGTGAAACGGGTTGGAGGCACCAGCCCCAGCATTTT.

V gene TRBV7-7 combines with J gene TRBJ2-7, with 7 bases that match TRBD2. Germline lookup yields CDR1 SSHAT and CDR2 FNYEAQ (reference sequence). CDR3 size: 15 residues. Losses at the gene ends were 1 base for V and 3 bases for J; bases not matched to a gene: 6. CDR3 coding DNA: TGTGCCAGCAGCTTAGGAGTTGGGGGGGGCTACGAGCAGTACTTC. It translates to CASSLGVGGGYEQYF.

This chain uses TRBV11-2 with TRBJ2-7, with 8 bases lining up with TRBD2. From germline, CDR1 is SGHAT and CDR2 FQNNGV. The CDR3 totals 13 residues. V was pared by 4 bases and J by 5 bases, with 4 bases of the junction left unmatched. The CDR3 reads CASSSGGYDEQYF. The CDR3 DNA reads TGTGCCAGCAGCTCGGGGGGGTACGACGAGCAGTACTTC.